Listed below are T cell receptor beta chains from one sample, sequenced in a study of cytomegalovirus exposure and HLA in healthy donors. TCRdb keeps only in-frame clones here, not all; method: immunoSEQ multiplex PCR. The sample comprises some 140,000 clones, around 73% of which are singletons, and roughly 1.3% rests with the top ten. Sample: PBMCs. The receptors stem from a woman aged 40 to 50 in good health and CMV-seronegative. Each CDR3 is given with its conserved first and last residue. A D gene is named only where the DNA matches it firmly. Clone size is stated in some rows and not others, as once, few, many or a class when expanded.

size	J	D	V	CDR3	DNA
.	TRBJ1-1	.	TRBV29-1	CSGRAGSIWGWGAFF	TGCAGCGGCCGGGCGGGTAGTATCTGGGGTTGGGGTGCTTTCTTT
.	TRBJ1-2	TRBD1	TRBV6-1	CATEGQGDQNTF	TGTGCCACCGAAGGACAGGGGGATCAGAACACCTTC
.	TRBJ2-2	.	TRBV5-1	CASSLFPLGVTGELFF	TGCGCCAGCAGCTTGTTTCCTTTAGGGGTGACCGGGGAGCTGTTTTTT
.	TRBJ1-2	.	TRBV5-1	CASSLGEGDGYTF	TGCGCCAGCAGCTTAGGGGAGGGGGATGGCTACACCTTC
.	TRBJ2-2	.	TRBV10-1	CASSEPKRSRNTGELFF	TGCGCCAGCAGTGAGCCAAAACGGTCACGTAACACCGGGGAGCTGTTTTTT
.	TRBJ2-1	TRBD2	TRBV4-1	CASSQEAGQGSYNEQFF	TGCGCCAGCAGCCAAGAAGCGGGGCAGGGCTCCTACAATGAGCAGTTCTTC
.	TRBJ1-5	TRBD1	TRBV5-6	CASSLWGTDSNQPQHF	TGTGCCAGCAGCTTGTGGGGGACAGATAGCAATCAGCCCCAGCATTTT
.	TRBJ1-4	.	TRBV2	CASTYTTTNEKLFF	TGTGCCAGCACTTACACGACAACTAATGAAAAACTGTTTTTT
once	TRBJ2-3	TRBD2	TRBV7-2	CASSPDLAGNTDTQYF	TGTGCCAGCAGCCCCGATCTAGCGGGGAACACAGATACGCAGTATTTT
.	TRBJ1-1	TRBD1	TRBV28	CASSPLGQGAGYTEAFF	TGTGCCAGCAGTCCCCTCGGACAGGGGGCTGGGTACACTGAAGCTTTCTTT
.	TRBJ1-4	.	TRBV7-9	CASSLATLLRGSTNEKLFF	TGTGCCAGCAGCTTAGCAACTCTGTTAAGGGGTTCGACTAATGAAAAACTGTTTTTT
.	TRBJ2-2	.	TRBV5-1	CASSLPTAEELFF	TGCGCCAGCAGCCTCCCGACAGCCGAGGAGCTGTTTTTT
once	TRBJ2-3	TRBD2	TRBV4-1	CASSQEAGGTDTQYF	TGCGCCAGCAGCCAAGAAGCGGGAGGAACAGATACGCAGTATTTT
.	TRBJ1-3	.	TRBV5-1	CASSLEQGSGNTIYF	TGCGCCAGCAGCTTGGAACAGGGATCTGGAAACACCATATATTTT
few	TRBJ1-5	.	TRBV6-5	CASSPATHQPQHF	TGTGCCAGCAGCCCAGCGACTCATCAGCCCCAGCATTTT
.	TRBJ1-6	.	TRBV23-1	CASSQSRGSSYNSPLHF	TGCGCCAGCAGTCAATCGAGGGGGAGCTCCTATAATTCACCCCTCCACTTT
.	TRBJ2-5	.	TRBV6-5	CASSPTSLGETQYF	TGTGCCAGCAGTCCTACTAGCCTCGGGGAGACCCAGTACTTC